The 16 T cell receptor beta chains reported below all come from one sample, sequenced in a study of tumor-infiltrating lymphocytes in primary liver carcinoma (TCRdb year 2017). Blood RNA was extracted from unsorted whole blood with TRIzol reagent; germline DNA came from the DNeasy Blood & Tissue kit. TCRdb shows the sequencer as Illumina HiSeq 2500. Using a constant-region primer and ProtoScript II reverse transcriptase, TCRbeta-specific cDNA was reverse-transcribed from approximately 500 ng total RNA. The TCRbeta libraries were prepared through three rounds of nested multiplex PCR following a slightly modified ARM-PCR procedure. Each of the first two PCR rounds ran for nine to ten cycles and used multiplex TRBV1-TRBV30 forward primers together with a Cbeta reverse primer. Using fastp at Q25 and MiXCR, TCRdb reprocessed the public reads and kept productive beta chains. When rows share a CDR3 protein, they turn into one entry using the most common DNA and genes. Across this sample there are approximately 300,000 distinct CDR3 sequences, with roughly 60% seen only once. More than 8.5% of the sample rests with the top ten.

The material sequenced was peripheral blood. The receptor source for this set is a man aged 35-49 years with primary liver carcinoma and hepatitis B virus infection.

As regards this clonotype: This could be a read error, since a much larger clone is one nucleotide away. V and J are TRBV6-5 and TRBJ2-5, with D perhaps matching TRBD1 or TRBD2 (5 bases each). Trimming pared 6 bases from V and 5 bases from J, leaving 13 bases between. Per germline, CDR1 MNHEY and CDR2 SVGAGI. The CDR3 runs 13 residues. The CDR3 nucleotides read TGTGCCAGCAGCTCAATAGGGACGGAGACCCAGTACTTC. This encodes CASSSIGTETQYF.

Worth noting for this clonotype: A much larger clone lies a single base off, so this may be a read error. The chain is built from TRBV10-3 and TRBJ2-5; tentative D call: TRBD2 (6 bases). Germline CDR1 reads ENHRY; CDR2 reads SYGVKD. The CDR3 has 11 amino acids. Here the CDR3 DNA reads TGTGCCATCTCCACGGGGGAGACCCAGAACTTC. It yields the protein CAISTGETQNF.

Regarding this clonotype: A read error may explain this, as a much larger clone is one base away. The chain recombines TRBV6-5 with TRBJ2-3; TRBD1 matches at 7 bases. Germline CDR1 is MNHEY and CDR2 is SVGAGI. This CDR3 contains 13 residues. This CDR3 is CANSSDRDDTQYF. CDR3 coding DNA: TGTGCCAACAGTTCCGACAGGGACGATACGCAGTATTTT.

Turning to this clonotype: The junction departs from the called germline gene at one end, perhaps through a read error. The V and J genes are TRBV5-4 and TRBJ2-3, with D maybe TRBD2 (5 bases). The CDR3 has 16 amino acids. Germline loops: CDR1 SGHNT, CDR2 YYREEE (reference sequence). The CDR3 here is CASSLRGPPSTDSQYF. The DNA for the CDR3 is TGTGCCAGCAGCTTGCGGGGTCCGCCTAGCACAGATTCGCAGTATTTT.

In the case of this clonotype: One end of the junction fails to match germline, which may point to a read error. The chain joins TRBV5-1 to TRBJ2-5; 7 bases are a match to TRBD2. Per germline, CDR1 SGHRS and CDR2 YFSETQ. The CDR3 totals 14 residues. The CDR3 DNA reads TGCACCAGCAGCTTGGTGCGGGAGATGGAGACCCAGTACTTC. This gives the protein CTSSLVREMETQYF. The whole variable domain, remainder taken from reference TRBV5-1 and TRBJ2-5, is KAGVTQTPRYLIKTRGQQVTLSCSPISGHRSVSWYQQTPGQGLQFLFEYFSETQRNKGNFPGRFSGRQFSNSRSEMNVSTLELGDSALYLCTSSLVREMETQYFGPGTRLLVL.

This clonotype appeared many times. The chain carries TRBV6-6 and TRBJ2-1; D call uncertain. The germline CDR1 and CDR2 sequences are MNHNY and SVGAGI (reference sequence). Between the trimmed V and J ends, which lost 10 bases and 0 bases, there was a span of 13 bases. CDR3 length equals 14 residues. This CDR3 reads CATINPSSYNEQFF. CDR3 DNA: TGTGCCACCATCAATCCGAGCTCCTACAATGAGCAGTTCTTC.

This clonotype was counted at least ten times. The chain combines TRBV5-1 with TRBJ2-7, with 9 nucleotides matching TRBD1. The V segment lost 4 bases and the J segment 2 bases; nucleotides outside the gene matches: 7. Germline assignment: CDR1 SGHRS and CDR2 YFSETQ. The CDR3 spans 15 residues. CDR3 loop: CASSGDRGFAYEQYF. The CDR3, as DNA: TGCGCCAGCAGCGGTGACAGGGGGTTTGCCTACGAGCAGTACTTC.

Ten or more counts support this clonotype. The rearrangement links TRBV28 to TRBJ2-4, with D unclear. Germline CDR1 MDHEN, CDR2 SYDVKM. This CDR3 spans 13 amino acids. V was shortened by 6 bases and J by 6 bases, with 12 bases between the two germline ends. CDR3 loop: CASRPLDLNIQYF. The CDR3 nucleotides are TGTGCCAGCAGACCTTTAGACTTAAACATTCAGTACTTC.

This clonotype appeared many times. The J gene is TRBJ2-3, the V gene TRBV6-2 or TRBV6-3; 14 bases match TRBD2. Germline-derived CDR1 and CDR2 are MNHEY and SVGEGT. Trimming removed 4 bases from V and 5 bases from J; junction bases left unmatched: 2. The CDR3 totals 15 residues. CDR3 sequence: CASSSGLAGGDTQYF. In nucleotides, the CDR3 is TGTGCCAGCAGTTCTGGACTAGCGGGAGGAGATACGCAGTATTTT.

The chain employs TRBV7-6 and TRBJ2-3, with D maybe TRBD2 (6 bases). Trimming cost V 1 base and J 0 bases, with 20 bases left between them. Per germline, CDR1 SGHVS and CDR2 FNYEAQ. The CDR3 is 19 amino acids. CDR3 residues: CASSLGLILTSSSTDTQYF. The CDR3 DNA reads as TGTGCCAGCAGCTTAGGCCTGATACTAACTAGCTCTAGCACAGATACGCAGTATTTT.

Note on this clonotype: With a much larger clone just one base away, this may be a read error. CDR3 coding DNA: TGTGCCAGCAGTCTCGGACTAGCGGGAGTTTGGGAGACCCAGTACTTC. Translating it yields CASSLGLAGVWETQYF. This rearrangement joins TRBV12-3 or TRBV12-4 to TRBJ2-5, with 13 nucleotides matching TRBD2. This CDR3 has 16 amino acids. V lost 5 bases to trimming and J lost 5 bases; unmatched junction nucleotides: 8.

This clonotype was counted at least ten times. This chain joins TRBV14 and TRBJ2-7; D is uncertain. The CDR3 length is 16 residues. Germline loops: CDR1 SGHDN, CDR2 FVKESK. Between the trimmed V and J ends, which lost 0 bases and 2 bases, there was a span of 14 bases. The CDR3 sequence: CASSQDWATGAYEQYF. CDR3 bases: TGTGCCAGCAGCCAAGATTGGGCGACTGGCGCCTACGAGCAGTACTTC. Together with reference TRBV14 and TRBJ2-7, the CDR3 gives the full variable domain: EAGVTQFPSHSVIEKGQTVTLRCDPISGHDNLYWYRRVMGKEIKFLLHFVKESKQDESGMPNNRFLAERTGGTYSTLKVQPAELEDSGVYFCASSQDWATGAYEQYFGPGTRLTVT.

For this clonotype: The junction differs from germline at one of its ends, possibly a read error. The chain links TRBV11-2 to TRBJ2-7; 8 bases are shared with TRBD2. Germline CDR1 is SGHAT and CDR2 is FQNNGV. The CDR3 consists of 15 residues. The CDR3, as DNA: TGTGCCAGGAGCTTACGTAGCGGGGCCGGGGGTGAGCAGTACTTC. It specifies CARSLRSGAGGEQYF.

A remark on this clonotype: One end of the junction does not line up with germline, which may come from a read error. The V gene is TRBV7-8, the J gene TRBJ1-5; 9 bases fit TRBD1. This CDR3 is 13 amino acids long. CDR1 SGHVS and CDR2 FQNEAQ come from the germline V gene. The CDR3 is CAGRGTGSQPQHF. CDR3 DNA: TGTGCCGGCAGGGGGACAGGGAGTCAGCCCCAGCATTTT.

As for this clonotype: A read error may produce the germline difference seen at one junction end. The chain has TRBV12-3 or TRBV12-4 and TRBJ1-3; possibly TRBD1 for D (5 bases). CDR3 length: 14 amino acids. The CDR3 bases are TGTGCCAGCAATTTACGGGTGGGGGAAAACACCGTATATTTT. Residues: CASNLRVGENTVYF.

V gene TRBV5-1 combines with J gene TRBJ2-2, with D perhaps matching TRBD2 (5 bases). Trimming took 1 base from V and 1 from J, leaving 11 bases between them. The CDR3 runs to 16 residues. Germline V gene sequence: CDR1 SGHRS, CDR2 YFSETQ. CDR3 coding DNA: TGCGCCAGCAGCTTGTCCGGCGAGGGGAACACCGGGGAGCTGTTTTTT. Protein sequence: CASSLSGEGNTGELFF.